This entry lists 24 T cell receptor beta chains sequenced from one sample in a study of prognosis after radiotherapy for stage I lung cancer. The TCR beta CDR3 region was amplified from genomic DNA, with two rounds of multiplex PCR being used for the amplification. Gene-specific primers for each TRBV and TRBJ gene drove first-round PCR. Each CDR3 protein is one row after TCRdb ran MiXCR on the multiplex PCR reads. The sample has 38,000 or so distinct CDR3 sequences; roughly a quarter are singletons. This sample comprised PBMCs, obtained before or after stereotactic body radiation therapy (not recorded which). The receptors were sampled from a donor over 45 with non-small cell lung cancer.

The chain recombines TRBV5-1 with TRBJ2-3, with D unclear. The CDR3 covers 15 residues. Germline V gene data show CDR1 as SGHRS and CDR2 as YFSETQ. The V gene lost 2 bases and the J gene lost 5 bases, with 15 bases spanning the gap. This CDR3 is CASSLVHGPEDTQYF. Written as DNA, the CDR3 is TGCGCCAGCAGCTTAGTCCACGGGCCGGAAGATACGCAGTATTTT.

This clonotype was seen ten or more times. Written as DNA, the CDR3 is TGCAGTGCGCCCGCTGGGGGAACAGCCAAAAACATTCAGTACTTC. Its protein is CSAPAGGTAKNIQYF. The chain has TRBV20-1 and TRBJ2-4; possibly TRBD1 or TRBD2 for D (5 bases each). The CDR3 contains 15 residues. Per germline, CDR1 DFQATT and CDR2 SNEGSKA (reference sequence). V was cut by 6 bases and J by 0 bases, with 15 bases left in between.

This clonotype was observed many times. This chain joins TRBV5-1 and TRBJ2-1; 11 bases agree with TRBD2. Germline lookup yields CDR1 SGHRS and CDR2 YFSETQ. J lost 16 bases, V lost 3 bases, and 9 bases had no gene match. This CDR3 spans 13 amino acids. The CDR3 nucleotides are TGCGCCAGCAGCTCCAATAGCGGGGGGGTAGGATTCTTC. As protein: CASSSNSGGVGFF.

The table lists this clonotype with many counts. The CDR3 spells CASSFSEGKLFF. Here the CDR3 DNA reads TGTGCCAGCAGTTTTTCGGAAGGGAAACTGTTTTTT. This chain connects TRBV12-3 or TRBV12-4 to TRBJ1-4; D call uncertain. This CDR3 region has 12 residues. The V and J ends lost 3 bases and 11 bases respectively, with 10 bases between them.

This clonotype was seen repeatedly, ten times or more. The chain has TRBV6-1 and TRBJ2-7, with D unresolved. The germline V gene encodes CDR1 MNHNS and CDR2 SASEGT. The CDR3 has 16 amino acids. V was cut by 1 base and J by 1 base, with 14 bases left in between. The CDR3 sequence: CASSEEWLVLSYEQYF. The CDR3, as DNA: TGTGCCAGCAGTGAAGAATGGTTGGTCTTGTCCTACGAGCAGTACTTC.

CDR3 amino acids: CATSREATRSLGETQYF. The CDR3 DNA reads TGTGCCACCAGCAGAGAGGCGACTAGGAGTCTCGGAGAGACCCAGTACTTC. The chain is built from TRBV15 and TRBJ2-5, with D maybe TRBD2 (6 bases). With 0 bases removed from V and 4 bases from J, the gap between germline ends came to 18 bases. Germline values: CDR1 LNHNV, CDR2 YYDKDF (reference sequence). This CDR3 region has 17 residues. The full variable domain, in which reference TRBV15 and TRBJ2-5 provide the parts outside the CDR3, is DAMVIQNPRYQVTQFGKPVTLSCSQTLNHNVMYWYQQKSSQAPKLLFHYYDKDFNNEADTPDNFQSRRPNTSFCFLDIRSPGLGDTAMYLCATSREATRSLGETQYFGPGTRLLVL.

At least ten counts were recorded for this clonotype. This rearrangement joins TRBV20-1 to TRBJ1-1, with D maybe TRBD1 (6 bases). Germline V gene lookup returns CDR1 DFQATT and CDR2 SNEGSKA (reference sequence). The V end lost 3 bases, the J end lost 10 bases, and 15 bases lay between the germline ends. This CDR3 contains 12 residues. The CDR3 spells CSARGGALSAFF. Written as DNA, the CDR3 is TGCAGTGCTAGGGGGGGGGCGCTCTCAGCTTTCTTT.

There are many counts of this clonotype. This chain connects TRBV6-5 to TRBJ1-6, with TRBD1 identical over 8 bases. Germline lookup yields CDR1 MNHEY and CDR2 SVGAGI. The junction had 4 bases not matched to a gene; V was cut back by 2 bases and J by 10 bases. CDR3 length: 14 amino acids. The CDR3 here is CASSYDRGRSPLHF. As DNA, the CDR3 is TGTGCCAGCAGTTACGACAGGGGTAGGTCACCCCTCCACTTT.

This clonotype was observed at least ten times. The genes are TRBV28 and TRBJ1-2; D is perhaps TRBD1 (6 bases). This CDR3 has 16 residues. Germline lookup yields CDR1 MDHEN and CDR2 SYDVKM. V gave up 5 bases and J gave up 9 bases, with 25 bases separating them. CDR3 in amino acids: CASSLSLGAGADSYTF. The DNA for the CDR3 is TGTGCCAGCAGTCTAAGCCTGGGGGCGGGTGCTGATAGCTACACCTTC.

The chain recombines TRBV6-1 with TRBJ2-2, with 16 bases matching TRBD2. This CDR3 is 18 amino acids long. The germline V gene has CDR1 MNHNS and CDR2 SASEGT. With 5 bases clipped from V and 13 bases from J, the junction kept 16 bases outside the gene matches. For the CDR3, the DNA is TGTGCCAGCAGTCGAGGGACTAGCGGGAGGGGGGGCACCGGGTTGCTGTTTTTT. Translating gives CASSRGTSGRGGTGLLFF.

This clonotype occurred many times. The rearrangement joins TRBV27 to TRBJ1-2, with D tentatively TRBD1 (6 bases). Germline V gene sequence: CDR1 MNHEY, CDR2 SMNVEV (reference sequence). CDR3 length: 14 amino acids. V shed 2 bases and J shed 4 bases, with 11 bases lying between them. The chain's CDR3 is CASSLKGGGYGYTF. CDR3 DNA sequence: TGTGCCAGCAGTTTAAAAGGGGGGGGCTATGGCTACACCTTC.

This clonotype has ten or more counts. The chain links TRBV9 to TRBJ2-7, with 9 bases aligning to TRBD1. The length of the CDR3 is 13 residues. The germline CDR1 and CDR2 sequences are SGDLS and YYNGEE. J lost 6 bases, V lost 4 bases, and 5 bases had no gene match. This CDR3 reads CASSPGTGREQYF. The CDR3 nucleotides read TGTGCCAGCAGCCCAGGGACAGGGCGCGAGCAGTACTTC.

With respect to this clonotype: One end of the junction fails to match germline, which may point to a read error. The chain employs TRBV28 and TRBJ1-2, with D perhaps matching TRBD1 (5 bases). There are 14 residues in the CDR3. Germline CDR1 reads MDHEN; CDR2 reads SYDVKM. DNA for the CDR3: TGTGCCAACAGTTCACCCGGGGGGTATAGTGGCTACACATTC. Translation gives CANSSPGGYSGYTF.

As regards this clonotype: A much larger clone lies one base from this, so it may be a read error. The CDR3 reads CASSVDSYYEQYF. The CDR3, as DNA: TGTGCCAGCTCAGTAGACAGCTACTACGAGCAGTACTTC. V usage is TRBV18 and J usage is TRBJ2-7; D is possibly TRBD1 (5 bases). The CDR3 consists of 13 residues. Trimming stripped 5 bases from V and 3 bases from J, with 11 bases between. CDR1 and CDR2 (germline): KGHSH, LQKENI.

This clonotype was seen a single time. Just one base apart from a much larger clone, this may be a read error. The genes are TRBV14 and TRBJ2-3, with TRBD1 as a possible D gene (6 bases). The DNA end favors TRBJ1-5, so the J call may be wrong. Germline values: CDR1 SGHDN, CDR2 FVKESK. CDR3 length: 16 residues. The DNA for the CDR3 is TGTGCCAGCAGCAGTCAGGGGATCTTATGGACAGATACGCAGCATTTT. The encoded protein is CASSSQGILWTDTQHF.

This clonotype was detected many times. DNA for the CDR3: TGTGCCAGTAGTATGGACAGGGGTGGGTCACCCCTCCACTTT. This translates into CASSMDRGGSPLHF. The J gene is TRBJ1-6, the V gene TRBV19, with 9 bases fitting TRBD1. Germline V gene lookup returns CDR1 LNHDA and CDR2 SQIVND (reference sequence). The J segment lost 10 bases and the V segment lost 3 bases, leaving 4 bases of the junction unmatched. The CDR3 has 14 residues.

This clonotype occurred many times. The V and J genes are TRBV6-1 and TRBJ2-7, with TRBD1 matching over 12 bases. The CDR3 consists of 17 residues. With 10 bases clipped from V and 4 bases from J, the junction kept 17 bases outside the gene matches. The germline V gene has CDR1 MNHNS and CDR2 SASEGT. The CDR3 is CATTRDRGRGSVYEQYF. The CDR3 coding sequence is TGTGCCACCACTCGGGACAGGGGGCGAGGTAGCGTATACGAGCAGTACTTC.

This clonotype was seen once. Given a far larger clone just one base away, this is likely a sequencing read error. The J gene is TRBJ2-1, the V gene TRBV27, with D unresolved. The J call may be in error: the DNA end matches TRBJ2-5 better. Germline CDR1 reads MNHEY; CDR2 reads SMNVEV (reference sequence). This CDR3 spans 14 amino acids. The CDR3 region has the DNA TGTGCCAGCAGTCTACTTGGGTGGCATGAGACCCAGTACTTC. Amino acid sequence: CASSLLGWHETQYF.

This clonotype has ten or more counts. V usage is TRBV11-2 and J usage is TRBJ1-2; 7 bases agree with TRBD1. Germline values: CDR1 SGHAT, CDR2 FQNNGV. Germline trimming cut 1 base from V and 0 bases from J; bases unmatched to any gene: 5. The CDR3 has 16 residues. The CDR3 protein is CASSLVGTDANYGYTF. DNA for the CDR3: TGTGCCAGCAGCTTAGTGGGGACAGACGCTAACTATGGCTACACCTTC.

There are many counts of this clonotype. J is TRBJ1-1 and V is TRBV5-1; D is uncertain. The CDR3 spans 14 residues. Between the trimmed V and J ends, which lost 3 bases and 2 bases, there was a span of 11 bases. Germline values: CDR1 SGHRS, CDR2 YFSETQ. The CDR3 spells CASSSMGANTEAFF. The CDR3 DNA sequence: TGCGCCAGCAGCTCGATGGGTGCCAACACTGAAGCTTTCTTT.

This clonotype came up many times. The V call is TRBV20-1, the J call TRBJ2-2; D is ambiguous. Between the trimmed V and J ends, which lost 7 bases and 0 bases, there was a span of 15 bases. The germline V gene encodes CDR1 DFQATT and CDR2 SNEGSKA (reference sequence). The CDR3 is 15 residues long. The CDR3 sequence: CSVGLRDSNTGELFF. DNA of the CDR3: TGCAGTGTAGGCCTGCGCGACTCGAACACCGGGGAGCTGTTTTTT.

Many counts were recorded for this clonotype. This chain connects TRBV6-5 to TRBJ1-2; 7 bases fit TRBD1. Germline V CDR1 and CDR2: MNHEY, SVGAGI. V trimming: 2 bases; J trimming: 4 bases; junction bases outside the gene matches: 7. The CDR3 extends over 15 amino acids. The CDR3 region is CASSYIRDSPYGYTF. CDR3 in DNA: TGTGCCAGCAGTTACATAAGGGACAGCCCCTATGGCTACACCTTC.

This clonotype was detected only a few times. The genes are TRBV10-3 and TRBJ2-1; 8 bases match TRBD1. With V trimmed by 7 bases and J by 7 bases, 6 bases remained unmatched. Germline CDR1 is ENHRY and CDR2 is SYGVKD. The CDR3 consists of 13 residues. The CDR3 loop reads CAITKDRVNEQFF. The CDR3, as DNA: TGTGCCATCACCAAGGACAGGGTGAATGAGCAGTTCTTC.

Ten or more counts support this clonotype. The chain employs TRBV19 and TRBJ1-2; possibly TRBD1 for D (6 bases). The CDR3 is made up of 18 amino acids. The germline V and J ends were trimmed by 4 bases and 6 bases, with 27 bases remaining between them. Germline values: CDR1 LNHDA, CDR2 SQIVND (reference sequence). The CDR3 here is CASSTIMSGEVFSDGYTF. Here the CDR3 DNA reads TGTGCCAGTAGTACGATAATGTCAGGGGAGGTTTTTTCGGATGGCTACACCTTC.